The rows below give T cell receptor beta chains drawn from one sample of a study of radiotherapy plus CTLA-4 blockade in lung cancer. Sequencing was performed with immunoSEQ multiplex PCR; in TCRdb, only in-frame clones are kept and a portion is missing. The sample shows about 95,000 clones, under 90% of them seen only once. Specimen: peripheral blood, collected from a patient treated with radiotherapy plus ipilimumab. These receptors all stem from a human donor with non-small cell lung cancer who had stable disease on radiotherapy plus ipilimumab. CDR3s include the opening cysteine and the closing phenylalanine or tryptophan. The D gene is left open where the match is weak. The size field is filled for only some rows; it gives once, few, many or a size class.

cdr3_nt: TGTGCCAGCAGCTTTGGAGGGAAGGGCACCGGGGAGCTGTTTTTT
cdr3_aa: CASSFGGKGTGELFF
j_call: TRBJ2-2
clone_size: few
d_call: .
cdr3_length: 15
v_call: TRBV7-3

cdr3_nt: TGTGCCAGCACCTCAGGGTTGAATGAGCAGTTCTTC
cdr3_aa: CASTSGLNEQFF
j_call: TRBJ2-1
clone_size: .
d_call: .
cdr3_length: 12
v_call: TRBV6-1

cdr3_nt: TGTGCCTGGAGTGGCCTGGGGGGGACAGCATACAATGAGCAGTTCTTC
cdr3_aa: CAWSGLGGTAYNEQFF
j_call: TRBJ2-1
clone_size: .
d_call: .
cdr3_length: 16
v_call: TRBV30

cdr3_nt: TGTGCCGGCAGCCTGGGCGGCTCCTACAATGAGCAGTTCTTC
cdr3_aa: CAGSLGGSYNEQFF
j_call: TRBJ2-1
clone_size: .
d_call: .
cdr3_length: 14
v_call: TRBV11-2

cdr3_nt: TGTGCCAGCAGTTTATACATAGGGGCCCCAGATACGCAGTATTTT
cdr3_aa: CASSLYIGAPDTQYF
j_call: TRBJ2-3
clone_size: .
d_call: .
cdr3_length: 15
v_call: TRBV27

cdr3_nt: TGTGCCAGCAGTTCTCCGTCGCGAGACGGCTACGAGCAGTACTTC
cdr3_aa: CASSSPSRDGYEQYF
j_call: TRBJ2-7
clone_size: .
d_call: .
cdr3_length: 15
v_call: TRBV6-6

cdr3_nt: TGCGCCAGCAGCTGGAACCAAGAGACCCAGTACTTC
cdr3_aa: CASSWNQETQYF
j_call: TRBJ2-5
clone_size: once
d_call: .
cdr3_length: 12
v_call: TRBV5-1

cdr3_nt: TGCGCCAGCAGCCAAGACAGCTCCGGGACTAGCGGCCTCAATGAGCAGTTCTTC
cdr3_aa: CASSQDSSGTSGLNEQFF
j_call: TRBJ2-1
clone_size: once
d_call: TRBD2
cdr3_length: 18
v_call: TRBV4-1

cdr3_nt: TGTGCCAGCAGTCGGGGACAGGGGGCGGGGGAGACCCAGTACTTC
cdr3_aa: CASSRGQGAGETQYF
j_call: TRBJ2-5
clone_size: .
d_call: TRBD1
cdr3_length: 15
v_call: TRBV27

cdr3_nt: TGCGCCAGCAGCATAAACACAGGGGGCACGGCTTTCTTT
cdr3_aa: CASSINTGGTAFF
j_call: TRBJ1-1
clone_size: .
d_call: TRBD1
cdr3_length: 13
v_call: TRBV5-1

cdr3_nt: TGCAGCGTTGGGGGCGCGGGGGGAAAGAGCTCCTACAATGAGCAGTTCTTC
cdr3_aa: CSVGGAGGKSSYNEQFF
j_call: TRBJ2-1
clone_size: .
d_call: TRBD2
cdr3_length: 17
v_call: TRBV29-1

cdr3_nt: TGTGCCAGCAGCTCCCAGTTCACACAGGGGTACTACGAGCAGTACTTC
cdr3_aa: CASSSQFTQGYYEQYF
j_call: TRBJ2-7
clone_size: .
d_call: TRBD1
cdr3_length: 16
v_call: TRBV5-5

cdr3_nt: TGTGCCTGGAGTGTCGGGGCAACCTACAATGAGCAGTTCTTC
cdr3_aa: CAWSVGATYNEQFF
j_call: TRBJ2-1
clone_size: .
d_call: .
cdr3_length: 14
v_call: TRBV30

cdr3_nt: TGTGCCAGCAGATTAGGACAGGGAGGGGAGCAGTACTTC
cdr3_aa: CASRLGQGGEQYF
j_call: TRBJ2-7
clone_size: .
d_call: .
cdr3_length: 13
v_call: TRBV7-9

cdr3_nt: TGTGCCAGCAGCTGGGCGGGGGGAGACTACAATGAGCAGTTCTTC
cdr3_aa: CASSWAGGDYNEQFF
j_call: TRBJ2-1
clone_size: once
d_call: TRBD2
cdr3_length: 15
v_call: TRBV7-9

cdr3_nt: TGTGCCAGCAGCCGGATAGACTATGGCTACACCTTC
cdr3_aa: CASSRIDYGYTF
j_call: TRBJ1-2
clone_size: .
d_call: .
cdr3_length: 12
v_call: TRBV2

cdr3_nt: TGTGCCAGCAGCTTGGGGGGACGGATGAACACTGAAGCTTTCTTT
cdr3_aa: CASSLGGRMNTEAFF
j_call: TRBJ1-1
clone_size: .
d_call: .
cdr3_length: 15
v_call: TRBV5-6

cdr3_nt: TGCGCCAGCAGCCAATGGGGGGAGCAGTTCTTC
cdr3_aa: CASSQWGEQFF
j_call: TRBJ2-1
clone_size: few
d_call: .
cdr3_length: 11
v_call: TRBV4-1

cdr3_nt: TGCGCCAGCAGCTTGGTTGGCGGGAGCACAGATACGCAGTATTTT
cdr3_aa: CASSLVGGSTDTQYF
j_call: TRBJ2-3
clone_size: .
d_call: .
cdr3_length: 15
v_call: TRBV5-1

cdr3_nt: TGTGCCATCCCACCACTCTTTGGGGAGCTGTTTTTT
cdr3_aa: CAIPPLFGELFF
j_call: TRBJ2-2
clone_size: once
d_call: .
cdr3_length: 12
v_call: TRBV6-4

cdr3_nt: TGTGCCAGCAGGCGGCCTAGCGGGAGCACAGATACGCAGTATTTT
cdr3_aa: CASRRPSGSTDTQYF
j_call: TRBJ2-3
clone_size: .
d_call: TRBD2
cdr3_length: 15
v_call: TRBV28

cdr3_nt: TGCAGCGTTGGACATCCTGGGGGGACTGAAGCTTTCTTT
cdr3_aa: CSVGHPGGTEAFF
j_call: TRBJ1-1
clone_size: .
d_call: .
cdr3_length: 13
v_call: TRBV29-1

cdr3_nt: TGTGCCGGGCAACGGGGAGGGCGGGCGCCCTACGAGCAGTACTTC
cdr3_aa: CAGQRGGRAPYEQYF
j_call: TRBJ2-7
clone_size: .
d_call: TRBD2
cdr3_length: 15
v_call: TRBV6-1

cdr3_nt: TGTGCCAGCAGCCAAATATACGGGGCCTCAAATTCACCCCTCCACTTT
cdr3_aa: CASSQIYGASNSPLHF
j_call: TRBJ1-6
clone_size: .
d_call: .
cdr3_length: 16
v_call: TRBV14